Reported below is one T cell receptor beta chain. The entry originates in a study of blood T cell repertoires in COVID-19. Overall study: The cDNA or gDNA used as material had been derived from T cells, B-cell-depleted T cells, or PBMCs.

V was cut by 3 bases and J by 4 bases, with 15 bases left in between. The CDR3 is made up of 15 amino acids. From germline, CDR1 is SGHTA and CDR2 FQGTGA. Clones were read by immunoSEQ multiplex PCR, and TCRdb kept only the in-frame ones, dropping some. The table has just over 80,000 clones, 81% seen once. Sequenced input: peripheral blood. The chain joins TRBV7-3 to TRBJ2-5; TRBD2 is a possible D gene (5 bases). This clonotype originated in an older man with acute or convalescent COVID-19. CDR3 in amino acids: CASSFRGSAIETQYF. The CDR3 DNA sequence: TGTGCCAGCAGCTTCCGGGGATCGGCCATAGAGACCCAGTACTTC.